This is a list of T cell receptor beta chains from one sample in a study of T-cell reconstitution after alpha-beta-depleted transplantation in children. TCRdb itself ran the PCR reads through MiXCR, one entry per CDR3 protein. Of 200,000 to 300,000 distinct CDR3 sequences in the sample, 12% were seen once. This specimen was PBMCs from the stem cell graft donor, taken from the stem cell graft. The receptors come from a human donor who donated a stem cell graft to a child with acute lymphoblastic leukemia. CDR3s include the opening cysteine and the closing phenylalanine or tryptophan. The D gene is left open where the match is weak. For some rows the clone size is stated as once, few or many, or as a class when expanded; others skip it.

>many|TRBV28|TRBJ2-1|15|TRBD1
TGTGCCAGCAGTTGGGGGACAGCCAAATACAATGAGCAGTTCTTC
CASSWGTAKYNEQFF
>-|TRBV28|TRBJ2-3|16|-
TGTGCCAGCAGTTTATACGCGCGGGTTAGCACAGATACGCAGTATTTT
CASSLYARVSTDTQYF
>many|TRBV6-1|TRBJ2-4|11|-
TGTGCCAGCAGTGAAGTAGACCAGGGGTACTTC
CASSEVDQGYF
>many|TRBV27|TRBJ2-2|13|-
TGTGCCAGCAGTTTATCAGGGAACGGGGAGCTGTTTTTT
CASSLSGNGELFF
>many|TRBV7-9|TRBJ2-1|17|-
TGTGCCAGCAGCCCACAGTTGGGGCACTCGACAAACAATGAGCAGTTCTTC
CASSPQLGHSTNNEQFF
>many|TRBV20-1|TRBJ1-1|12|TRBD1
TGCAGTGCTAGATATCAGGGGGAAGGAGCTTTCTTT
CSARYQGEGAFF
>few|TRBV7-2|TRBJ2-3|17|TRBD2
TGTGCCAGCAGCTTAGTGGCGGGGGGACTTAGCACAGATACGCAGTATTTT
CASSLVAGGLSTDTQYF
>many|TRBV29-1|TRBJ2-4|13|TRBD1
TGCAGCGTTGGGGGACAGGGGGTGAACATTCAGTACTTC
CSVGGQGVNIQYF
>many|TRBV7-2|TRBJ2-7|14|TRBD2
TGTGCCAGCAGCCTTAGCGGGTTCTCCTACGAGCAGTACTTC
CASSLSGFSYEQYF
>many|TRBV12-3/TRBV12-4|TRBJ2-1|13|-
-
CASSFGPGNEQFF
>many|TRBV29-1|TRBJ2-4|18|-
TGCAGCGTGAAAGCGAGGGACATTGTGGGGGCAGCCAAAAACATTCAGTACTTC
CSVKARDIVGAAKNIQYF
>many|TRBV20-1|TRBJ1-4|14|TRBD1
TGCAGTGGGAAAGGGGGCGCGGCTAATGAAAAACTGTTTTTT
CSGKGGAANEKLFF
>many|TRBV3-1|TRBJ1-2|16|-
TGTGCCAGCAGCCCCACCTTTTCGGGGATAGACTATGGCTACACCTTC
CASSPTFSGIDYGYTF
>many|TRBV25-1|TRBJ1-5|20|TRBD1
TGTGCCAGCAGTGAATATACACAGGGGGCAACCCTGGTATGGGGTCAGCCCCAGCATTTT
CASSEYTQGATLVWGQPQHF
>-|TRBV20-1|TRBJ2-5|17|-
TGCAGTGCTAGAGAGATCCTTGGACTACTGTTTGCAGAGACCCAGTACTTC
CSAREILGLLFAETQYF
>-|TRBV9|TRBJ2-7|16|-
TGTGCCAGCAGCTATAGCCGGGACGGGAAATCCTACGAGCAGTACTTC
CASSYSRDGKSYEQYF
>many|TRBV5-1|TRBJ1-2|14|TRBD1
TGCGCCAGCAGCCTGGGACAGTCGAACTATGGCTACACCTTC
CASSLGQSNYGYTF
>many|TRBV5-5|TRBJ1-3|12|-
TGTGCCAGCAGCTTGGCTGGCGACACCATATATTTT
CASSLAGDTIYF
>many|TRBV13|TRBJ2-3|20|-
TGTGCCAGCAGCCCGACCGTCTTTTTGGGAAGAGGGGCTTTCACAGATACGCAGTATTTT
CASSPTVFLGRGAFTDTQYF
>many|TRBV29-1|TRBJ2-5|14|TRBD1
TGCAGCGTTGAGGCCCGGACAGGGGCGGAGACCCAGTACTTC
CSVEARTGAETQYF
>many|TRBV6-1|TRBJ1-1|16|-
TGTGCCAGCATTGATAGTCAAAGAACAGGGAACACTGAAGCTTTCTTT
CASIDSQRTGNTEAFF
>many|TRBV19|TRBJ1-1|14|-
TGTGCCAGTAGTATTGGGGGCGGGATCACTGAAGCTTTCTTT
CASSIGGGITEAFF
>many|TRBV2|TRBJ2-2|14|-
TGTGCTAGTGCAGGGGAGGCCAACACCGGGGAGCTGTTTTTT
CASAGEANTGELFF
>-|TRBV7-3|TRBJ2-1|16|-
TGTGCCAGCAGCTTAATAGCAGGAAGCTCCTACAATGAGCAGTTCTTC
CASSLIAGSSYNEQFF
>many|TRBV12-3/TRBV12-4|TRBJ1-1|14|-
TGTGCCAGCAGTAACCGGAGGGGGAACACTGAAGCTTTCTTT
CASSNRRGNTEAFF
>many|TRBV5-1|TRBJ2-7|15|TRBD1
TGCGCCAGCAGCTTGAGGACAGGGGGAGCCTACGAGCAGTACTTC
CASSLRTGGAYEQYF
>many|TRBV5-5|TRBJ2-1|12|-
TGTGCCAGCAGCTTGGGACTCAATGAGCAGTTCTTC
CASSLGLNEQFF
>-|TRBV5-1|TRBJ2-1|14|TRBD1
TGCGCCAGCACTGAGGGACAGGGGTACAATGAGCAGTTCTTC
CASTEGQGYNEQFF
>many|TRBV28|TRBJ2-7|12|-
TGTGCCAGCAGCCGCCAGGGGATCGAGCAGTACTTC
CASSRQGIEQYF
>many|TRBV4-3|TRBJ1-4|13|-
TGCGCCAGCAGCCAAGGAACCTTTGAAAAACTGTTTTTT
CASSQGTFEKLFF
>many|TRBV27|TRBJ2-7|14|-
TGTGCCAGCAGTTTCTCAGACTCTAACTACGAGCAGTACTTC
CASSFSDSNYEQYF
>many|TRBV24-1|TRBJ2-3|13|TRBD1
TGTGCCACTAAGGACAGGGGGACAGATACGCAGTATTTT
CATKDRGTDTQYF
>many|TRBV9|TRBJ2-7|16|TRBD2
TGTGCCAGCAGCGTAGGATCAGCGGGAGGTTTCTACGAGCAGTACTTC
CASSVGSAGGFYEQYF
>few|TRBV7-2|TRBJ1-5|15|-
TGTGCCAGCAGAGGTGAACCAGGTTCCAATCAGCCCCAGCATTTT
CASRGEPGSNQPQHF
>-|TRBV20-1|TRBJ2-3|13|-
TGCAGTGCTAGAGCGGGAGTGGCAGATACGCAGTATTTT
CSARAGVADTQYF
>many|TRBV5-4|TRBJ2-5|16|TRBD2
TGTGCCAGCAGCTTGAAGCGGGGACCGTACCAAGAGACCCAGTACTTC
CASSLKRGPYQETQYF
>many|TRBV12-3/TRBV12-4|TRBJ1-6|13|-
TGTGCCAGCAGTTTAAGCGGAGATTCACCCCTCCACTTT
CASSLSGDSPLHF
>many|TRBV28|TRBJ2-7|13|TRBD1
TGTGCCAGCAGGTCCGGGACAGGCGGAATTCTGTACTTC
CASRSGTGGILYF
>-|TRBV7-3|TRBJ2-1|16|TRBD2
TGTGCCAGCAGCCCACTAGCGGGAGGGACCTACAATGACCAGTTCTTC
CASSPLAGGTYNDQFF
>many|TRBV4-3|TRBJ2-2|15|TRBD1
TGCGCCAGCAGCCCCCTACAGGGGTACGCCGGGGAGCTGTTTTTT
CASSPLQGYAGELFF
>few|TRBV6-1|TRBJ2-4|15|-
TGTGCCAGCGGGGACCTGCCAATAGCCAAAAACATTCAGTACTTC
CASGDLPIAKNIQYF
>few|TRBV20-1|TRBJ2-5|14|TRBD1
TGCAGTGCTACACCCGGACAGGGAACAAAGACCCAGTACTTC
CSATPGQGTKTQYF
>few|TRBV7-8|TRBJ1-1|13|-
TGTGCCAGCAGCAACCGAGAGAACACTGAAGCTTTCTTT
CASSNRENTEAFF
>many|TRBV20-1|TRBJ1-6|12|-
TGCAGTGCTACAGGAGTCAATTCACCCCTCCACTTT
CSATGVNSPLHF